Reported below is one TCR beta chain. What it binds is not known. The libraries were made with immunoSEQ v3. The assay was immunoSEQ multiplex PCR, and TCRdb's table has in-frame clones only and misses some. The table shows tens of thousands of clones, with around 86% occurring only once. Losses at the gene ends were 7 bases for V and 14 bases for J; bases not matched to a gene: 8. CDR1 and CDR2 (germline): MDHEN, SYDVKM. The CDR3 is made up of 11 amino acids. This specimen belongs to a study of TIL therapy for anti-PD-1-resistant metastatic lung cancer. Study-wide results and limits: Patients were highly selected, enriched for treatment-naive, never-smoker and oncogene-addicted cases.

This sample's time point: pre-treatment sample, taken before nivolumab and TIL therapy. The specimen was blood, collected at baseline. V usage is TRBV28 and J usage is TRBJ2-1; 7 nucleotides line up with TRBD1. This receptor was obtained from a person aged 25-80 years with non-small cell lung cancer. The CDR3 region is CASTSTGREFF. The CDR3 DNA is TGTGCCAGCACCTCGACAGGGCGAGAGTTCTTC.